This TCR beta chain was captured by sequencing in a study of cytomegalovirus exposure and HLA in healthy donors. CDR1 and CDR2 (germline): SGHAT, FQNNGV. The CDR3 covers 15 residues. Trimming at V came to 0 bases and at J to 2 bases, leaving 4 bases not matched to a gene. Use of 60 Vbeta and 13 Jbeta primers characterized the PCR. The repertoire was sequenced with immunoSEQ multiplex PCR; TCRdb's copy has only in-frame clones and lacks some. The sample has roughly 70,000 clones, 70% to 80% seen once; the top ten hold about 6.5%. This chain uses TRBV11-2 with TRBJ2-7, with 7 bases aligning to TRBD1. The receptor was derived from a man aged 45-65 years in good health and CMV-seronegative. The source material was PBMCs. In nucleotides, the CDR3 is TGTGCCAGCAGCTTAGACCCCGGGACAGCCTACGAGCAGTACTTC. Translated: CASSLDPGTAYEQYF.